This T cell receptor beta chain originates from a study of cytomegalovirus exposure and HLA in healthy donors. Assay used: immunoSEQ multiplex PCR; TCRdb lists only in-frame clones, some missing. The sample lists approximately 200,000 clones, roughly three quarters occurring once. These donors were members of the approximately 110-subject validation cohort, a group separate from the roughly 670-subject first cohort. For this clone: Its antigen is unknown.

Study conclusions and caveats: Subsequent analysis of the 110 or so validation repertoires found a tendency for first-cohort TCR clusters to co-occur. Rarity characterized most TCR sequences, yet some public TCRs appeared in many donors. The classifier was said to identify cytomegalovirus status with high specificity and sensitivity.

V lost 6 bases and J lost 2; bases outside the gene matches: 9. The V gene's germline CDR1 is LNHDA and CDR2 SQIVND (reference sequence). CDR3 length: 17 amino acids. This TCR derives from a woman in her twenties or thirties in good health and CMV-seronegative. Sequenced material: PBMCs. This chain links TRBV19 with TRBJ2-6; 8 nucleotides match TRBD1. The CDR3 loop reads CASSRDRTLPGANVLTF. CDR3 coding DNA: TGTGCCAGTAGCCGGGACAGGACCCTTCCTGGGGCCAACGTCCTGACTTTC.